This TCR beta chain was sequenced in a study of T cells in Graves' hyperthyroidism and ophthalmopathy. Overall study: Pretreatment peripheral blood was obtained at initial diagnosis.

Amplification targeted TCR beta CDR3 regions from RNA transcripts. Using the HTBI primer set, a first-round RT-PCR was run on the TCR CDR3. One entry per CDR3 protein results from TCRdb running MiXCR on the multiplex PCR reads. The data contain under 400,000 distinct CDR3 sequences, about 15% of them singletons. This CDR3 is built from 14 residues. Losses at the gene ends were 5 bases for V and 5 bases for J; bases not matched to a gene: 5. Germline CDR1 is ENHRY and CDR2 is SYGVKD. On the basis of clinical symptoms, serum thyroxine and TRAb, thyroid ultrasound and orbital computed tomography, diagnoses were made. Study-level results: Appearing also in blood were most of the thyroid clonotypes expanded above 0.001.

This clonotype was found many times. What it binds is not known. This TCR derives from a man younger than 40 with Graves' hyperthyroidism. J is TRBJ2-5 and V is TRBV10-3, with TRBD2 matching 10 bases. The specimen sequenced was blood. The CDR3 here is CAISSSGRGETQYF. In DNA, the CDR3 is TGTGCCATCAGTTCCAGCGGGAGGGGGGAGACCCAGTACTTC.